This TCR beta chain stems from a study of OX40 agonist ivuxolimab in advanced cancers. Clones were sequenced by immunoSEQ multiplex PCR, and TCRdb holds only the in-frame ones, with some missing. The table lists 12,000 to 15,000 clones, roughly 77% of them singletons. Trimming shortened V by 5 bases and J by 6 bases, and 22 bases separated the two germline ends. This CDR3 comprises 16 residues. Germline assignment: CDR1 MNHEY and CDR2 SMNVEV (reference sequence). This rearrangement joins TRBV27 to TRBJ1-2, with D perhaps TRBD1 (5 bases). The clonotype comes from an adult with an advanced solid tumor such as melanoma, head and neck, liver or kidney cancer. Specimen: CD4+ or CD8+ T cells sorted from blood, collected in a trial of the OX40 agonist ivuxolimab. CDR3 nucleotide sequence: TGTGCCAGCAGTCCCTATACGGCGGACATAACGGATGGCTACACCTTC. It codes for CASSPYTADITDGYTF.